What follows describes a single TCR beta chain. Its antigen remains unknown. The data originate from a study of siplizumab effects on memory and regulatory T cells. Findings of the study overall: Suppressive activity of Tregs proliferating in siplizumab cultures remained unconfirmed.

Profiled with immunoSEQ multiplex PCR; TCRdb holds only in-frame clones, not every one. The sample has 80,000 to 130,000 clones, 75% to 95% seen once. The CDR3 is made up of 11 amino acids. Germline assignment: CDR1 DFQATT and CDR2 SNEGSKA (reference sequence). Trimming left V 0 bases short and J 3 bases short, with 3 bases between. The rearrangement joins TRBV20-1 to TRBJ2-7; D gene unclear. The material sequenced was CD4+ T cells sorted from blood. This TCR derives from a human donor in good health. Some clones in this sample may be carry-over from other donors' samples. The CDR3 is CSARDNYEQYF. DNA of the CDR3: TGCAGTGCTAGAGATAACTACGAGCAGTACTTC.